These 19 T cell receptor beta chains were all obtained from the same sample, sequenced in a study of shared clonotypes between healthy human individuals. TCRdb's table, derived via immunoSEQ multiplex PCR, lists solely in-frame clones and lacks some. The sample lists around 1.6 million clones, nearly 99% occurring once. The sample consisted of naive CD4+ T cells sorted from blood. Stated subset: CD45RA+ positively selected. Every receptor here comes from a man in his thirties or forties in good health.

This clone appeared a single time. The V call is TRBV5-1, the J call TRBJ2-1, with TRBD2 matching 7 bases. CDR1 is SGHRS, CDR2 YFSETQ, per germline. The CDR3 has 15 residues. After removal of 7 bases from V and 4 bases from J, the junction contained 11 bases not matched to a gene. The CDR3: CASDFGGSMYNEQFF. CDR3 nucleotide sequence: TGCGCCAGCGACTTTGGCGGGAGTATGTACAATGAGCAGTTCTTC.

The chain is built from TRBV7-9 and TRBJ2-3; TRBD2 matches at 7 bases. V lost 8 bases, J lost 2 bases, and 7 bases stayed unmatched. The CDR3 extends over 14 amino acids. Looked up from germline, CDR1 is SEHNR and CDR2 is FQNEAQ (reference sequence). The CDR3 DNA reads TGTGCCAGCGTGGGACTACAGAACACAGATACGCAGTATTTT. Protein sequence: CASVGLQNTDTQYF.

The DNA of the CDR3 is TGTGCCAGCAGCTTGAGACAGACAGTATACGAGCAGTACTTC. Translating it yields CASSLRQTVYEQYF. V gene TRBV5-5 combines with J gene TRBJ2-7, with D possibly being TRBD1 (5 bases). Germline-derived CDR1 and CDR2 are SGHKS and YYEKEE (reference sequence). The CDR3 runs to 14 residues. Trimming removed 1 base at V and 4 bases at J, with 12 bases between.

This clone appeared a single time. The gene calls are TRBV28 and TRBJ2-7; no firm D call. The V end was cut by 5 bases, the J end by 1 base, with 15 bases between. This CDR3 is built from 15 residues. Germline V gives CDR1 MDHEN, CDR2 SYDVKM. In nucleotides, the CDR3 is TGTGCCAGCAGTCCCCTCATCGGAATTTCCTACGAGCAGTACTTC. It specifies CASSPLIGISYEQYF. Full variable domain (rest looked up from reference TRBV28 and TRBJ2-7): DVKVTQSSRYLVKRTGEKVFLECVQDMDHENMFWYRQDPGLGLRLIYFSYDVKMKEKGDIPEGYSVSREKKERFSLILESASTNQTSMYLCASSPLIGISYEQYFGPGTRLTVT.

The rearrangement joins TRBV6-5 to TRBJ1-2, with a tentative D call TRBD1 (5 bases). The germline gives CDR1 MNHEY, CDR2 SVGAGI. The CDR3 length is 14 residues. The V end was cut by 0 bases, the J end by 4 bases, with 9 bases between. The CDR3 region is CASSYSGEGYGYTF. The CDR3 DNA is TGTGCCAGCAGTTACTCAGGGGAAGGCTATGGCTACACCTTC.

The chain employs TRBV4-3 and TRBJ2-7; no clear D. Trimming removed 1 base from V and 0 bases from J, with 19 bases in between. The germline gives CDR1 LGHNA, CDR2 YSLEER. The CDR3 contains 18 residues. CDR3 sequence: CASSQGFSLGRSSYEQYF. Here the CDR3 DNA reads TGCGCCAGCAGCCAAGGATTTTCGCTGGGCCGGAGCTCCTACGAGCAGTACTTC.

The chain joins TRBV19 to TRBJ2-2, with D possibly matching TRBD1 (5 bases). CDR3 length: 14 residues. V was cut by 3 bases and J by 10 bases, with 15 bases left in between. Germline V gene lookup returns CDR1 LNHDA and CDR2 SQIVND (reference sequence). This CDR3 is CASSIGQGYSELFF. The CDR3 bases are TGTGCCAGTAGTATCGGGCAGGGTTACTCGGAGCTGTTTTTT.

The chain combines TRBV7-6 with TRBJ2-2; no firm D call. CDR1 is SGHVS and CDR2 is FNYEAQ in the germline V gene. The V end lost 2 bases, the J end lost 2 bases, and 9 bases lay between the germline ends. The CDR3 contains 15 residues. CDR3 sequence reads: CASSLSPTNTGELFF. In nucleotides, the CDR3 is TGTGCCAGCAGCTTAAGTCCAACTAACACCGGGGAGCTGTTTTTT.

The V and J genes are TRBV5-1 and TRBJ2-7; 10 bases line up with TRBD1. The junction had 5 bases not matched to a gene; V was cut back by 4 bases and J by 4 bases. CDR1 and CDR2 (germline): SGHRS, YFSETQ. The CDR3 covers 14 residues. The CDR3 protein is CASSKTGGRYEQYF. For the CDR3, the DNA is TGCGCCAGCAGCAAGACAGGGGGCCGATACGAGCAGTACTTC.

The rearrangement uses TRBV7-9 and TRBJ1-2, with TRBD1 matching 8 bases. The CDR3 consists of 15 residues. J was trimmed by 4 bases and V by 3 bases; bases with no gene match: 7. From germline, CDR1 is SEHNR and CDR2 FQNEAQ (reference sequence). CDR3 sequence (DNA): TGTGCCAGCAGCTTCTCGACAGGGGACAGCTATGGCTACACCTTC. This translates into CASSFSTGDSYGYTF.

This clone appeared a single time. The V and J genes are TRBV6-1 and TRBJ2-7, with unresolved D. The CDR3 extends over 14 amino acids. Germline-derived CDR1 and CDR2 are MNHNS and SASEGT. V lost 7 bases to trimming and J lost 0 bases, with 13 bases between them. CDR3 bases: TGTGCCAGCAATATAGGTTTGGGCTCCTACGAGCAGTACTTC. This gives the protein CASNIGLGSYEQYF.

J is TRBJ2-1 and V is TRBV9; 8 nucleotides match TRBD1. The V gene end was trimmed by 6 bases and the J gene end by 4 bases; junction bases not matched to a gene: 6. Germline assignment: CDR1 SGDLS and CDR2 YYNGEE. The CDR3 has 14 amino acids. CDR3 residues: CASTPGTGYNEQFF. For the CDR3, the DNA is TGTGCCAGCACCCCCGGGACAGGATACAATGAGCAGTTCTTC.

The CDR3 spells CASSPMWAGQETQYF. In nucleotides, the CDR3 is TGTGCCAGCAGCCCCATGTGGGCAGGGCAAGAGACCCAGTACTTC. The rearrangement uses TRBV7-2 and TRBJ2-5; TRBD1 is a possible D gene (5 bases). The length of the CDR3 is 15 residues. CDR1 is SGHTA, CDR2 FQGNSA, per germline. Trimming stripped 5 bases from V and 2 bases from J, with 15 bases between.

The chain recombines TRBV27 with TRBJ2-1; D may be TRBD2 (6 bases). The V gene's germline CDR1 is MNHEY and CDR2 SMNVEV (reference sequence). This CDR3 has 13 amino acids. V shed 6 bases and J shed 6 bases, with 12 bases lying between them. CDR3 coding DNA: TGTGCCAGCAGGCTGGGACTCCGCAATGAGCAGTTCTTC. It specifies CASRLGLRNEQFF.

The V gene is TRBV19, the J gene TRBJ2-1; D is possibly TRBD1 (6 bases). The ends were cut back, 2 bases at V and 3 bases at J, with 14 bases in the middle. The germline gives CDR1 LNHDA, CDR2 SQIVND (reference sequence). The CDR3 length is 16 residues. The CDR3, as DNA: TGTGCCAGTAGTATATCATGGGACAATTACTACAATGAGCAGTTCTTC. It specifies CASSISWDNYYNEQFF.

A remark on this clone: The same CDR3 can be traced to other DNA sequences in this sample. The CDR3 protein is CASSPTGGSYNEQFF. The CDR3 nucleotides are TGTGCCAGCAGTCCGACAGGAGGCTCCTACAATGAGCAGTTCTTC. The rearrangement links TRBV6-5 to TRBJ2-1; weak D call: TRBD1 (6 bases). Trimming shortened V by 5 bases and J by 0 bases, and 11 bases separated the two germline ends. The CDR3 runs 15 residues. Looked up from germline, CDR1 is MNHEY and CDR2 is SVGAGI.

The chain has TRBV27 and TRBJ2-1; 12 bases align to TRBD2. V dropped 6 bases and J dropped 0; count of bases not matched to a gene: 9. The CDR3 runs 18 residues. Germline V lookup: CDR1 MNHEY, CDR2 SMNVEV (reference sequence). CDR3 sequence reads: CASSLRLAGGRSYNEQFF. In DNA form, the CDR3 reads TGTGCCAGCAGCTTGAGGCTAGCGGGAGGGCGCTCCTACAATGAGCAGTTCTTC.

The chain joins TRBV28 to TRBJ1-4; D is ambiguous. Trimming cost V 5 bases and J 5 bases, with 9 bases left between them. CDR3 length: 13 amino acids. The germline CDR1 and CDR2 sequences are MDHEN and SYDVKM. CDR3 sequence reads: CASSNSINEKLFF. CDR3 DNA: TGTGCCAGCAGTAACAGCATAAATGAAAAACTGTTTTTT.

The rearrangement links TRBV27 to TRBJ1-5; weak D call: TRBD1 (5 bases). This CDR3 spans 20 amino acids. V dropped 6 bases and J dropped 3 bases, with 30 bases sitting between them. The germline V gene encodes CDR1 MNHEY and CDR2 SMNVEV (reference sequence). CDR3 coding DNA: TGTGCCAGCAGCCCGCGCTCGGTGGCAGGGTCGGTCCTAGACAATCAGCCCCAGCATTTT. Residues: CASSPRSVAGSVLDNQPQHF.